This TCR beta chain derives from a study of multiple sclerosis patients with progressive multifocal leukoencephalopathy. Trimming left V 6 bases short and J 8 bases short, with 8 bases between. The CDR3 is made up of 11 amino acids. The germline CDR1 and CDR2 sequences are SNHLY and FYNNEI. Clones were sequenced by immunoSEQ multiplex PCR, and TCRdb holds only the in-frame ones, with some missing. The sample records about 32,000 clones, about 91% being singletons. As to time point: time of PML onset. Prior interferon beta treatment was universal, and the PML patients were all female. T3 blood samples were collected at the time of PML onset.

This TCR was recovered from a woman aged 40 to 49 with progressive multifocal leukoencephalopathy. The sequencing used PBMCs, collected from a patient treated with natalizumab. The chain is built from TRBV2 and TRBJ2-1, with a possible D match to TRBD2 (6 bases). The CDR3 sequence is CASSTSHEQFF. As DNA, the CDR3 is TGTGCCAGCAGCACTAGCCATGAGCAGTTCTTC.